Following are 8 T cell receptor beta chains from one sample sequenced in a study of cytomegalovirus exposure and HLA in healthy donors. The PCR had 60 Vbeta and 13 Jbeta primers. The method was immunoSEQ multiplex PCR; TCRdb's version includes in-frame clones alone and lacks a portion of them. The sample lists more than 200,000 clones; over 60% were seen once. The sequenced sample consisted of PBMCs. The receptors were gathered from a male donor in good health and CMV-seronegative.

This clone was seen only a few times. This chain uses TRBV7-2 with TRBJ2-3; D may be TRBD1 (7 bases). The CDR3 extends over 16 amino acids. V gave up 4 bases and J gave up 5 bases, with 19 bases separating them. Germline V gene data show CDR1 as SGHTA and CDR2 as FQGNSA. In DNA, the CDR3 is TGTGCCAGCAGCTCCCACGGAGGGGGCGACGTAGATACGCAGTATTTT. This encodes CASSSHGGGDVDTQYF.

The chain uses TRBV4-1 and TRBJ2-3; perhaps TRBD1 as D (5 bases). Germline CDR1 is MGHRA and CDR2 is YSYEKL. V was shortened by 7 bases and J by 5 bases, with 16 bases between the two germline ends. The CDR3 is 14 amino acids. This CDR3 reads CASTPSSGLDTQYF. The CDR3 DNA reads TGCGCCAGCACCCCGTCCTCAGGGTTAGATACGCAGTATTTT.

The chain employs TRBV18 and TRBJ2-1; no firm D call. Trimming left V 4 bases short and J 0 bases short, with 7 bases between. The CDR3 spans 14 residues. The germline V gene has CDR1 KGHSH and CDR2 LQKENI. CDR3: CASSLSNSYNEQFF. CDR3 bases: TGTGCCAGCTCACTGAGCAACTCCTACAATGAGCAGTTCTTC.

CDR3 coding DNA: TGTGCCAGCAGTATAGCCACGACAGGGGGATTTGGCTACACCTTC. The encoded protein is CASSIATTGGFGYTF. The J gene is TRBJ1-2, the V gene TRBV28; 9 positions agree with TRBD1. The V segment lost 5 bases and the J segment 7 bases; nucleotides outside the gene matches: 11. This CDR3 contains 15 residues. Germline lookup yields CDR1 MDHEN and CDR2 SYDVKM.

The J gene is TRBJ1-4, the V gene TRBV28; perhaps TRBD1 as D (5 bases). The CDR3 covers 15 residues. V was cut by 5 bases and J by 3 bases, with 13 bases left in between. Germline lookup yields CDR1 MDHEN and CDR2 SYDVKM. The CDR3 spells CASSAHGGSNEKLFF. CDR3 DNA sequence: TGTGCCAGCAGTGCTCACGGGGGTTCTAATGAAAAACTGTTTTTT.

The chain joins TRBV4-2 to TRBJ1-1; tentatively, D is TRBD1 (6 bases). V lost 3 bases and J 2 bases, leaving 13 bases between the germline ends. CDR1 and CDR2 from the germline V gene are LGHNA and YNFKEQ. The length of the CDR3 is 15 residues. The chain's CDR3 is CASSQLGGENTEAFF. The CDR3 region has the DNA TGTGCCAGCAGCCAGTTAGGGGGGGAAAACACTGAAGCTTTCTTT.

This chain uses TRBV13 with TRBJ2-3; TRBD2 matches 11 bases. The CDR3 length is 16 residues. Trimming removed 4 bases from V and 5 bases from J; junction bases left unmatched: 8. In germline, CDR1 is PRHDT, CDR2 FYEKMQ (reference sequence). CDR3 DNA: TGTGCCAGCAGCTCAGAACTAGCGGGAGTCGGAGATACGCAGTATTTT. Amino acids: CASSSELAGVGDTQYF.

This chain links TRBV10-3 with TRBJ2-7; 10 bases map to TRBD1. Germline CDR1 ENHRY, CDR2 SYGVKD. V shed 2 bases and J 2 bases; nucleotides not matched to a gene: 3. The CDR3 totals 15 residues. The CDR3 coding sequence is TGTGCCATCAGTGAGGGGACAGGGGCAACCTACGAGCAGTACTTC. Its protein is CAISEGTGATYEQYF.